The clone carrying this TCR beta chain was seen a few times. The antigen remains undetermined. This record belongs to a study of T cells in Graves' hyperthyroidism and ophthalmopathy. General study points: A model of 13 V-J pairs discriminated ophthalmopathy from stable hyperthyroidism.

The CDR3 is 18 residues long. Looked up from germline, CDR1 is LNHNV and CDR2 is YYDKDF (reference sequence). J gave up 0 bases and V 7 bases, and 10 bases lay outside the gene matches. Amplification targeted TCR beta CDR3 regions from RNA transcripts. Carried out on the TCR CDR3, a first-round RT-PCR used the HTBI primer set. TCRdb recomputed calls from the multiplex PCR reads with MiXCR, one row per CDR3 protein. This table holds around 300,000 distinct CDR3 sequences, approximately 21% found once. J is TRBJ2-7 and V is TRBV15, with 15 positions matching TRBD2. The sequence was collected from a man aged 30 to 45 with Graves' ophthalmopathy. The sequencing input was blood. CDR3 region: CATKPGLAGGIVSYEQYF. The CDR3 DNA reads TGTGCCACCAAACCGGGACTAGCGGGAGGAATTGTCTCCTACGAGCAGTACTTC.